This entry features one TCR beta chain sequence. The target antigen is unknown. Per germline, CDR1 KGHSH and CDR2 LQKENI. J gave up 8 bases and V 4 bases, and 7 bases lay outside the gene matches. The length of the CDR3 is 14 residues. The data stem from a study of OX40 agonist ivuxolimab in advanced cancers. About the research overall: Ivuxolimab was administered intravenously to patients at 0.01 to 10 mg/kg every 2 weeks.

The assay was immunoSEQ multiplex PCR, and TCRdb's table has in-frame clones only and misses some. The table includes 80,000 or so clones, just under 95% detected once. Study-level points and caveats: Among some nonresponders, normalized T-cell clonal expansion was also low.

The chain links TRBV18 to TRBJ2-1, with 8 nucleotides matching TRBD2. Sequences were derived from CD4+ or CD8+ T cells sorted from blood, sampled in a trial of the OX40 agonist ivuxolimab. The sequence derives from an adult with an advanced solid tumor such as melanoma, head and neck, liver or kidney cancer. The CDR3 is CASSQASGLYEQFF. CDR3 nucleotides: TGTGCCAGCTCACAGGCTAGCGGGCTCTATGAGCAGTTCTTC.